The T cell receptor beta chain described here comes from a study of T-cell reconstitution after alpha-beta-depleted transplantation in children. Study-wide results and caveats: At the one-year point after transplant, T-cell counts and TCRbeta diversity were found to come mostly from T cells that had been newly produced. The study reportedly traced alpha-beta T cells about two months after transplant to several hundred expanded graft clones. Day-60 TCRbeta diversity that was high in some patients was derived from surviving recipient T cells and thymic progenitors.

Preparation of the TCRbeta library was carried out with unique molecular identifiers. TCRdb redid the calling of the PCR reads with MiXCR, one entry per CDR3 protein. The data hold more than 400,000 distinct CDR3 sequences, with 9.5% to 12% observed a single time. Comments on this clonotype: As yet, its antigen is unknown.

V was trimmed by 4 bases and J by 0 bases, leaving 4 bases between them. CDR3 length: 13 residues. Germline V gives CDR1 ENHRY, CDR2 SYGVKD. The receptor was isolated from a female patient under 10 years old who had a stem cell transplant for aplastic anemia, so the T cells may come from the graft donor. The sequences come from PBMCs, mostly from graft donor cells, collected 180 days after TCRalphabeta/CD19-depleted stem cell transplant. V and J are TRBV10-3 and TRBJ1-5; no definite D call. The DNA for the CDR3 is TGTGCCATCAGTGGGTATAGCAATCAGCCCCAGCATTTT. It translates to CAISGYSNQPQHF.